This T cell receptor beta chain emerged from a study of blood T cell repertoires in COVID-19. Whole-study context: Spain, Italy and the United States supplied samples that represented acute and convalescent COVID-19.

Authors' analysis steps: Reference gene primer amplification gave nucleated cell count estimates. The table came from immunoSEQ multiplex PCR; TCRdb's copy has only in-frame clones and leaves some out. That table furnishes V, J and clone size, whereas the DNA furnished D and trimming. The profile shows 70,000 or so clones, around 90% of them singletons. Trimming took off 5 bases at V and 0 bases at J, with 16 bases between the two ends. Germline V lookup: CDR1 SGHAT, CDR2 FQNNGV. The CDR3 sequence is 17 residues long. The sample consisted of peripheral blood. This TCR was sampled from a human donor in a cohort sampled during active COVID-19. This chain connects TRBV11-2 to TRBJ1-4, with unresolved D. The CDR3 loop reads CASSMDFPVATNEKLFF. As DNA, the CDR3 is TGTGCCAGCAGCATGGACTTCCCGGTTGCAACTAATGAAAAACTGTTTTTT.